Each of the 8 T cell receptor beta chains below was sequenced from the same sample in a study of blood T cell repertoires in COVID-19. Libraries were prepared by immunoSEQ multiplex PCR; TCRdb keeps only in-frame clonotypes and omits some of them. The sample holds just over 250,000 clones; 75% to 90% are singletons and the top ten take 10%. Sequenced input: peripheral blood. Every receptor here comes from a woman aged 70-85 years with COVID-19, enrolled during active disease.

CDR3 sequence reads: CASSEAQSSGGYTF. The CDR3 region has the DNA TGTGCCAGCAGTGAAGCGCAGTCCTCTGGCGGCTACACCTTC. The J gene is TRBJ1-2, the V gene TRBV2; D uncertain. The CDR3 contains 14 residues. V was shortened by 0 bases and J by 8 bases, with 13 bases between the two germline ends. Germline V lookup: CDR1 SNHLY, CDR2 FYNNEI.

This sequence joins TRBV19 and TRBJ2-3; 8 bases fit TRBD2. The ends lost 6 bases at V and 2 bases at J; junction bases unmatched: 7. Germline-derived CDR1 and CDR2 are LNHDA and SQIVND (reference sequence). The length of the CDR3 is 15 residues. This CDR3 is CASRATSVSTDTQYF. DNA of the CDR3: TGTGCCAGTAGAGCGACTAGCGTCTCCACAGATACGCAGTATTTT.

The genes are TRBV7-6 and TRBJ2-1; 8 bases match TRBD1. Germline V gene data show CDR1 as SGHVS and CDR2 as FNYEAQ. V was pared by 1 base and J by 7 bases, with 9 bases of the junction left unmatched. The CDR3 spans 16 residues. The DNA for the CDR3 is TGTGCCAGCAGCTTAGAGGGGGGACAGGCAAGGAATGAGCAGTTCTTC. It translates to CASSLEGGQARNEQFF.

The chain links TRBV4-1 to TRBJ1-2, with no clear D. Germline V gene lookup returns CDR1 MGHRA and CDR2 YSYEKL. The length of the CDR3 is 17 residues. V was cut by 1 base and J by 5 bases, with 20 bases left in between. In DNA, the CDR3 is TGCGCCAGCAGCCAAGGCGGGTCAGGCGGCCGGGGATATGGCTACACCTTC. Protein: CASSQGGSGGRGYGYTF.

The chain uses TRBV28 and TRBJ2-5; D ambiguous. Per germline, CDR1 MDHEN and CDR2 SYDVKM. The CDR3 has 12 amino acids. V dropped 3 bases and J dropped 9 bases, with 11 bases sitting between them. This CDR3 is CASSFRVEPQYF. As DNA, the CDR3 is TGTGCCAGCAGTTTTCGGGTCGAGCCCCAGTACTTC.

The chain is built from TRBV25-1 and TRBJ1-1; TRBD1 matches at 7 bases. CDR1 is MGHDK and CDR2 is SYGVNS in the germline V gene. The ends lost 6 bases at V and 5 bases at J; junction bases unmatched: 6. The CDR3 is 13 amino acids. The CDR3 is CASSWTGWTEAFF. In nucleotides, the CDR3 is TGTGCCAGCAGCTGGACAGGTTGGACTGAAGCTTTCTTT.

This chain uses TRBV21-1 with TRBJ1-2; TRBD1, the D gene given by the table, was not confirmed from the DNA. TRBV21-1 is a recognized pseudogene. The CDR3 is made up of 22 amino acids. The CDR3 is CASSKTAPTWVACGQINYGYTF. As DNA, the CDR3 is TGTGCCAGCAGCAAGACGGCCCCTACTTGGGTTGCATGCGGACAGATTAACTATGGCTACACCTTC.

J is TRBJ1-6 and V is TRBV5-8; 9 nucleotides line up with TRBD1. Germline trimming cut 4 bases from V and 7 bases from J; bases unmatched to any gene: 3. The CDR3 is 14 amino acids. Per germline, CDR1 SGHTS and CDR2 YDEGEE. DNA for the CDR3: TGTGCCAGCAGCCGGGACAGGGCGAATTCACCCCTCCACTTT. Protein product: CASSRDRANSPLHF.